Described below is a single TCR beta chain sequence and its context. Its antigen is not identified. The sample contains more than one DNA sequence encoding this CDR3. The entry originates in a study of shared clonotypes between healthy human individuals. Study conclusions and caveats: Clonotype sharing across several donors was observed for 5% to 6.5% of naive CD4 clonotypes.

It was at deep level that the assay was run. In the authors' workflow: Filtering was not the same, since immunoSEQ gave junction-only sequences without quality scores. Sequenced by immunoSEQ multiplex PCR; TCRdb stores in-frame clones only, minus some. Clone size and V and J calls were adopted from that table, with D and trimming inferred from the DNA. Altogether approximately 2,000,000 clones are present, 80% to 95% being singletons, with the ten largest covering 0.37%. Trimming took 5 bases from V and 1 from J, leaving 9 bases between them. The CDR3 extends over 13 amino acids. From germline, CDR1 is MNHNS and CDR2 SASEGT. The CD4+ fraction was divided into a CD45RA+ naive subset and a CD45RA-negative memory subset.

The clonotype was recovered from a man between 18 and 35 years old in good health. Some clones in this sample may be carry-over from other donors' samples. The V and J genes are TRBV6-1 and TRBJ2-7, with D hard to call. The sequenced material came from naive CD4+ T cells from PBMCs. The subset: CD45RA+ positively selected. The chain's CDR3 is CASSLTGSYEQYF. The CDR3 DNA is TGTGCCAGCAGTCTAACTGGGTCCTACGAGCAGTACTTC.